Each of the 10 T cell receptor beta chains below was sequenced from the same sample in a study of blood T cell repertoires in COVID-19. The repertoire was sequenced with immunoSEQ multiplex PCR; TCRdb's copy has only in-frame clones and lacks some. The sample yields just under 40,000 clones, around 96% seen once. The sample was peripheral blood. Receptor source: a human donor with active COVID-19. The donor label of this sample is uncertain.

The chain joins TRBV24-1 to TRBJ1-2, with 7 bases that match TRBD1. The CDR3 extends over 15 amino acids. Germline trimming cut 4 bases from V and 6 bases from J; bases unmatched to any gene: 10. The germline V gene encodes CDR1 KGHDR and CDR2 SFDVKD. CDR3 protein: CATSDSDRELHGYTF. In DNA form, the CDR3 reads TGTGCCACCAGTGACAGTGACAGGGAATTACATGGCTACACCTTC.

The chain couples TRBV5-1 to TRBJ2-3; maybe TRBD1 (5 bases). The germline gives CDR1 SGHRS, CDR2 YFSETQ. V lost 0 bases and J 5 bases, leaving 13 bases between the germline ends. The CDR3 is 15 residues long. CDR3 amino acids: CASSLDAGFGDTQYF. In DNA, the CDR3 is TGCGCCAGCAGCTTGGATGCAGGGTTTGGAGATACGCAGTATTTT. Combining the CDR3 with reference TRBV5-1 and TRBJ2-3 gives the whole variable domain KAGVTQTPRYLIKTRGQQVTLSCSPISGHRSVSWYQQTPGQGLQFLFEYFSETQRNKGNFPGRFSGRQFSNSRSEMNVSTLELGDSALYLCASSLDAGFGDTQYFGPGTRLTVL.

The V call is TRBV28, the J call TRBJ1-5; D remains ambiguous. The CDR3 runs to 14 residues. The V gene's germline CDR1 is MDHEN and CDR2 SYDVKM. Trimming stripped 5 bases from V and 1 base from J, with 9 bases between. The CDR3 DNA sequence: TGTGCCAGCAGTCAGTCCCCGAGCAATCAGCCCCAGCATTTT. Protein sequence: CASSQSPSNQPQHF.

The chain combines TRBV2 with TRBJ2-7; weak D call: TRBD1 (5 bases). This CDR3 spans 11 amino acids. Germline-derived CDR1 and CDR2 are SNHLY and FYNNEI. Trimming left V 3 bases short and J 7 bases short, with 7 bases between. This CDR3 is CASSEDIEQYF. The CDR3, as DNA: TGTGCCAGCAGTGAGGACATTGAGCAGTACTTC.

The chain employs TRBV6-5 and TRBJ1-2; tentative D call: TRBD1 (6 bases). Between the trimmed V and J ends, which lost 6 bases and 2 bases, there was a span of 10 bases. This CDR3 has 13 amino acids. Germline V gives CDR1 MNHEY, CDR2 SVGAGI. In nucleotides, the CDR3 is TGTGCCAGCAGGACAGGACGGAACTATGGCTACACCTTC. Translation gives CASRTGRNYGYTF.

This rearrangement joins TRBV28 to TRBJ2-7; 9 bases map to TRBD2. Germline values: CDR1 MDHEN, CDR2 SYDVKM. This CDR3 region has 12 residues. Unmatched junction bases numbered 9, after V lost 6 bases and J lost 12 bases. CDR3 nucleotides: TGTGCCAGCAGGACTAGCGGTGCCGGATGGTACTTC. It translates to CASRTSGAGWYF.

V is TRBV29-1 and J is TRBJ2-7, with TRBD2 as a possible D gene (6 bases). Trimming pared 6 bases from V and 3 bases from J, leaving 15 bases between. The CDR3 has 13 amino acids. Germline-derived CDR1 and CDR2 are SQVTM and ANQGSEA. CDR3 bases: TGCAGCGTCGGGGACGGGACTTTCTACGAGCAGTACTTC. Its translation is CSVGDGTFYEQYF.

This CDR3 reads CASSPKTDSSYEQYF. The DNA for the CDR3 is TGCGCCAGCAGCCCCAAGACAGATAGCTCCTACGAGCAGTACTTC. The V and J genes are TRBV5-1 and TRBJ2-7; TRBD1 is a possible D gene (5 bases). The CDR3 sequence is 15 residues long. V shed 4 bases and J shed 0 bases, with 14 bases lying between them. Germline V gene sequence: CDR1 SGHRS, CDR2 YFSETQ.

This clone has just one count. J is TRBJ1-1 and V is TRBV27; the D gene is possibly TRBD1 (5 bases). This CDR3 spans 14 amino acids. Between the trimmed V and J ends, which lost 2 bases and 1 base, there was a span of 8 bases. CDR1 is MNHEY, CDR2 SMNVEV, per germline (reference sequence). The CDR3 here is CASSLVQGNTEAFF. CDR3 DNA: TGTGCCAGCAGTTTAGTCCAGGGGAACACTGAAGCTTTCTTT.

This chain links TRBV7-2 with TRBJ2-2; 9 bases match TRBD1. The V segment lost 1 base and the J segment 6 bases; nucleotides outside the gene matches: 6. Germline V gene data show CDR1 as SGHTA and CDR2 as FQGNSA. The CDR3 is 16 residues long. This chain's CDR3 is CASSLVSGQGSGELFF. CDR3 nucleotides: TGTGCCAGCAGCTTAGTTAGTGGACAGGGGTCCGGGGAGCTGTTTTTT.